A selection of T cell receptor beta chains follows, all from one sample in a study of blood T cell repertoires in COVID-19. This table comes from immunoSEQ multiplex PCR, and its TCRdb copy is limited to in-frame clones, with some not included. This table holds 310,000 or so clones, 90% found once. Sequencing was carried out using PBMCs or T cells enriched from blood (not recorded which). The receptor set was obtained from a woman aged 18-29 years with acute COVID-19. The CDR3 runs from the conserved cysteine through the conserved F or W. The D gene is left open where the match is weak. Where a row states a size, it is once, few, many or the class of an expanded clone; other rows omit it.

j_call | v_call | clone_size | d_call | cdr3_nt | cdr3_aa
TRBJ1-5 | TRBV6-2/TRBV6-3 | . | . | TGTGCCAGCAGTTTTCGAGTCCCTCAGCCCCAGCATTTT | CASSFRVPQPQHF
TRBJ1-1 | TRBV6-5 | . | . | TGTGCCAGCAGTTACCCGGGGAACACTGAAGCTTTCTTT | CASSYPGNTEAFF
TRBJ2-6 | TRBV11-2 | . | . | TGTGCCAGCAGCCTTGTCAGCTCTGGGGCCAACGTCCTGACTTTC | CASSLVSSGANVLTF
TRBJ2-1 | TRBV28 | . | TRBD2 | TGTGCCAGCATTACTACCGGGACTAGCGGGAGCTCCTACAATGAGCAGTTCTTC | CASITTGTSGSSYNEQFF
TRBJ2-3 | TRBV28 | . | . | TGTGCCAGCAGCCTCAGGGAGGATGGTTTCACAGATACGCAGTATTTT | CASSLREDGFTDTQYF
TRBJ1-1 | TRBV6-5 | . | TRBD1 | TGTGCCAGCAGTTACGGGACAGGGACGCCTGAAGCTTTCTTT | CASSYGTGTPEAFF
TRBJ2-2 | TRBV3-1/TRBV3-2 | . | . | TGTGCCAGCAGCCAAGACCTTGCCGGGGAGCTGTTTTTT | CASSQDLAGELFF
TRBJ2-5 | TRBV28 | . | . | TGTGCCAGCAGCGGGAGGAGGACGCAACAGGGTTCAGAGACCCAGTACTTC | CASSGRRTQQGSETQYF
TRBJ2-7 | TRBV13 | . | TRBD2 | TGTGCCAGCAGCTTAGGCCCGACTAGCGGGAGTCATGAGCAGTACTTC | CASSLGPTSGSHEQYF
TRBJ1-5 | TRBV28 | . | . | TGTGCCAGCAGTTTATATAGGAGGTTGAATCAGCCCCAGCATTTT | CASSLYRRLNQPQHF
TRBJ2-3 | TRBV6-1 | . | TRBD1 | TGTGCCAGCAGTGAACCTCCGGGGACAGGGGGGACAGATACGCAGTATTTT | CASSEPPGTGGTDTQYF
TRBJ1-3 | TRBV7-2 | . | . | TGTGCCAGCAGCTTAGCAGGCAGAGGCTACACCATATATTTT | CASSLAGRGYTIYF
TRBJ2-5 | TRBV5-4 | . | . | TGTGCCAGCAGCTGGGCCAGGCAAGAGACCCAGTACTTC | CASSWARQETQYF
TRBJ2-3 | TRBV3-1/TRBV3-2 | . | TRBD2 | TGTGCCAGCAGCCGCGGACTAGCGGGCACAGATACGCAGTATTTT | CASSRGLAGTDTQYF
TRBJ1-2 | TRBV19 | . | . | TGTGCCAGTAGTATAGTAGGGGGGGAAACCTATGGCTACACCTTC | CASSIVGGETYGYTF
TRBJ2-2 | TRBV14 | . | . | TGTGCCAGCAGCCAAGTCCTGCGCGCCGGGGAGCTGTTTTTT | CASSQVLRAGELFF
TRBJ2-1 | TRBV19 | once | TRBD2 | TGTGCCAGTAGTTCCGGGACTAGCGGATCCAATGAGCAGTTCTTC | CASSSGTSGSNEQFF
TRBJ1-4 | TRBV6-5 | . | . | TGTGCCAGCAGTTTGACAGTTAATGAAAAACTGTTTTTT | CASSLTVNEKLFF
TRBJ2-1 | TRBV9 | few | TRBD1 | TGTGCCAGCAGCGTAGCGTCCGACGGGACAGGGAGTGGGTACAATGAGCAGTTCTTC | CASSVASDGTGSGYNEQFF
TRBJ2-1 | TRBV4-3 | . | TRBD2 | TGCGCCAGCAGCCGCGGCAGCGGGGCTAGCGGGAGGATACAGAATGAGCAGTTCTTC | CASSRGSGASGRIQNEQFF
TRBJ1-2 | TRBV6-5 | . | . | TGTGCCAGCAGTTACTCGACAGGCGCCAACTATGGCTACACCTTC | CASSYSTGANYGYTF
TRBJ1-1 | TRBV3-1/TRBV3-2 | . | TRBD1 | TGTGCCAGCAGGCTACAGGGGGCGAGAACTGAAGCTTTCTTT | CASRLQGARTEAFF
TRBJ2-1 | TRBV7-2 | . | TRBD2 | TGTGCCAGCAGTCCGGGACTAGCCTACAATGAGCAGTTCTTC | CASSPGLAYNEQFF
TRBJ1-3 | TRBV9 | . | TRBD1 | TGTGCCAGCAGCGTACCCTCTGATACCGGGACAGCGGGAAACACCATATATTTT | CASSVPSDTGTAGNTIYF
TRBJ1-4 | TRBV14 | . | . | TGTGCCAGCAGCCAAGCCCTTCGGGGTGGAAGGGAAAAACTGTTTTTT | CASSQALRGGREKLFF
TRBJ2-7 | TRBV4-1 | many | . | TGCGCCAGCAGCCTCCAGGGCGGATACGAGCAGTACTTC | CASSLQGGYEQYF
TRBJ2-2 | TRBV2 | . | TRBD1 | TGTGCCAGCAGTGTTTTTGGGACAGTCACCGGGGAGCTGTTTTTT | CASSVFGTVTGELFF
TRBJ2-7 | TRBV7-8 | once | TRBD2 | TGTGCCAGCAGCCCACCCGCCCGAGCGGGAGGGCCCTCCGAGCAGTACTTC | CASSPPARAGGPSEQYF
TRBJ2-3 | TRBV29-1 | . | . | TGCAGCGTTGAAGATGGTAGAGGTGGATACACAGATACGCAGTATTTT | CSVEDGRGGYTDTQYF
TRBJ2-1 | TRBV10-1 | . | . | TGCGCCAGCAGTGAGGCTCGAGGGCCTATCAGTTACAATGAGCAGTTCTTC | CASSEARGPISYNEQFF
TRBJ1-1 | TRBV2 | . | . | TGTGCCAGCATTTTTCGGGAGGCGGACACTGAAGCTTTCTTT | CASIFREADTEAFF
TRBJ1-6 | TRBV6-5 | . | . | TGTGCCAGCAGCAGACTCTCAGGGGTCGGGTCACCCCTCCACTTT | CASSRLSGVGSPLHF
TRBJ1-5 | TRBV5-3 | . | TRBD1 | TGTGCCAGAAGACAGGGGAATCAGCCCCAGCATTTT | CARRQGNQPQHF
TRBJ1-2 | TRBV6-1 | . | . | TGTGCCAGCAGCCCCCCCCAGGGTTTCTCTGGCTACACCTTC | CASSPPQGFSGYTF
TRBJ2-3 | TRBV14 | . | TRBD2 | TGTGCCAGCAGCCCCCGACTAGCGGGAATACCAGATACGCAGTATTTT | CASSPRLAGIPDTQYF
TRBJ2-2 | TRBV7-3 | once | . | TGTGCCAGCAGCTTAACGGCCCTTTTTCCCCCCCGGGGCGGGGAGCTGTTTTTT | CASSLTALFPPRGGELFF
TRBJ1-1 | TRBV5-1 | . | TRBD1 | TGCGCCAGCAGCTTGGTCGGGACAGAAAGTGGGAACACTGAAGCTTTCTTT | CASSLVGTESGNTEAFF
TRBJ1-1 | TRBV7-9 | . | . | TGTGCCAGCGGGCCAAAGAACACTGAAGCTTTCTTT | CASGPKNTEAFF